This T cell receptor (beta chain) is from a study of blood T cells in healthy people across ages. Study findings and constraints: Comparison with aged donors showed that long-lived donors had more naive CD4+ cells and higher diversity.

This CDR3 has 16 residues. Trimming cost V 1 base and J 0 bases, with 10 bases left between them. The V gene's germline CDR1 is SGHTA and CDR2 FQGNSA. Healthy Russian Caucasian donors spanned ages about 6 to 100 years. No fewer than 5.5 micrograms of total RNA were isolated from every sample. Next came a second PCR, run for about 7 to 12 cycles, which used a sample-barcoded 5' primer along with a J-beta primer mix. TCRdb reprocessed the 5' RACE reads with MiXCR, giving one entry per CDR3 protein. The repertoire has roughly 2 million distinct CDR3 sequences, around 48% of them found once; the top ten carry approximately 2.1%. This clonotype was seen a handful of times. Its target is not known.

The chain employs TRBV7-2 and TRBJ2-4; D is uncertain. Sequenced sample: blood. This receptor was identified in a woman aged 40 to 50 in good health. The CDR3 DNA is TGTGCCAGCAGCTTAGAGGCCGGCAGAGCCAAAAACATTCAGTACTTC. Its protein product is CASSLEAGRAKNIQYF.